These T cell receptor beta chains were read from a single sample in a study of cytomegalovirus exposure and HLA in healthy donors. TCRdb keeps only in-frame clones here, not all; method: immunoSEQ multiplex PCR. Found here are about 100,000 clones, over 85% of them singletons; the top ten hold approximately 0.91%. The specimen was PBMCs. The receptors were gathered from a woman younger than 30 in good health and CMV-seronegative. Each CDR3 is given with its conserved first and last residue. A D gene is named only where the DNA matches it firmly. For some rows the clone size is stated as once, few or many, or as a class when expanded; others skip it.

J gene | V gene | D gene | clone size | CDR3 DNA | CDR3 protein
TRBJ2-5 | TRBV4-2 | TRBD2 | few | TGTGCCAGCAGCCAAGATCGGGGGGGCCAAGAGACCCAGTACTTC | CASSQDRGGQETQYF
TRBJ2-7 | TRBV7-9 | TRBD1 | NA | TGTGCCAGCAGCCGGGGACAGGGTTCGAAAGACGAGCAGTACTTC | CASSRGQGSKDEQYF
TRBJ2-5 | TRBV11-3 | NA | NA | TGTGCCAGCAGTTTAATGGGGGGTGTCGGAGAAGAGACCCAGTACTTC | CASSLMGGVGEETQYF
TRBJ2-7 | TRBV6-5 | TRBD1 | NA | TGTGCCAGCAGTCCCGGGACAGGAAGCTCCTACGAGCAGTACTTC | CASSPGTGSSYEQYF
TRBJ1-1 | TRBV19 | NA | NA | TGTGCCAGTACCCGGGAGACGGTACCGAACACTGAAGCTTTCTTT | CASTRETVPNTEAFF
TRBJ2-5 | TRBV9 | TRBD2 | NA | TGTGCCAGCAGCATCAGCGGGGGAGGGACCCAGTACTTC | CASSISGGGTQYF
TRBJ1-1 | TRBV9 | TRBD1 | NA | TGTGCCAGCAGTGAGGGACAGGGCACTGAAGCTTTCTTT | CASSEGQGTEAFF
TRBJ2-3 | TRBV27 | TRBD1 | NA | TGTGCCAGCAGTCTCAAGGACAGGCCCACAGATACGCAGTATTTT | CASSLKDRPTDTQYF
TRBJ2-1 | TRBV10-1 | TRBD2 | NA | TGCGCCAGCAGTCCAGCGGGAGACAATGAGCAGTTCTTC | CASSPAGDNEQFF
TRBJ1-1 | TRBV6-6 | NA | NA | TGTGCCAGCAGTTTGCCCGATGCCAGTGAGGCTGAAGCTTTCTTT | CASSLPDASEAEAFF
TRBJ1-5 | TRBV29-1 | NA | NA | TGCAGCGTTGACAGACAGGTTAGCAATCAGCCCCAGCATTTT | CSVDRQVSNQPQHF
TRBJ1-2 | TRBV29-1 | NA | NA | TGCAGCGTTGAGCCGATCGAGGGAGTTGGCTACACCTTC | CSVEPIEGVGYTF
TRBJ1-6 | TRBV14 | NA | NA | TGTGCCAGCAGCCAAGTTACAGGGAATTCACCCCTCCACTTT | CASSQVTGNSPLHF